This T cell receptor beta chain was identified during a study of Graves' ophthalmopathy and Graves' hyperthyroidism (dated 2018 in TCRdb). Concerning the study at large: Peripheral blood was collected before any treatment was given, at the time of initial diagnosis. A discovery set of about 99 patients (roughly 41 ophthalmopathy, 55 to 65 stable hyperthyroidism) was enrolled to explore V-J signatures distinguishing ophthalmopathy from hyperthyroidism. The approximately 90 discovery patients were divided at random into training and test sets in a 7:3 ratio. T-cell repertoires of thyroid tissue and blood were compared in several hyperthyroidism patients. The independent validation cohort included about 19 hyperthyroidism patients plus 17 patients who later progressed from hyperthyroidism to ophthalmopathy. To tell Graves' ophthalmopathy apart from Graves' hyperthyroidism, and to predict which patients would progress to ophthalmopathy, the study relied on TCR beta repertoire signatures. In total, approximately 130 blood samples were TCR-sequenced: under 45 ophthalmopathy, under 85 hyperthyroidism and approximately 17 hyperthyroidism-to-ophthalmopathy patients. Following sampling, methimazole starting at 30 mg daily was administered to hyperthyroidism patients, and high-dose intravenous methylprednisolone was administered to ophthalmopathy patients.

CDR1 and CDR2 (MDHEN, SYDVKM) derive from the germline V gene. V and J are truncated by 6 bases and 1 base respectively, leaving an intervening sequence of 12 bases. The CDR3 spans 14 residues, from the cysteine through the phenylalanine. CDR3 DNA is the only sequence kept; it has 42 bases, read in frame from the first base. Of note for this clonotype: Its specific antigen is unknown. One base away there is no much larger clone; base qualities are not given.

The research as a whole found: Sample size was not statistically predetermined, and group allocation was not concealed from the investigators. In validation, the model predicted ophthalmopathy progression with about 71% sensitivity and about 77% specificity; roughly eleven predicted patients were CT-confirmed with GO in a median of about 6.1 months. In cross-validation, the 13-signature model distinguished ophthalmopathy from stable hyperthyroidism with around 90% sensitivity and 81.08% specificity, while in the test set the corresponding values were roughly 80% and 75%. Most expanded thyroid clonotypes with frequency above 0.001 were also detected in blood, suggesting blood repertoires may reflect the thyroid immune response.

Patients with ophthalmopathy had moderately to severely active disease, with a Clinical Activity Score of 3 or more, a NOSPECS grade of 4 or more, and a disease duration of less than 3 months. Patients with other autoimmune diseases, uncontrolled infections, pregnancy or lactation were excluded. Diagnosis relied on clinical symptoms, serum thyroxine, TRAb, thyroid ultrasound and orbital computed tomography. Ficoll-Paque density gradient centrifugation was used to isolate PBMCs from 9.5 to 10 ml of fresh peripheral blood. Total RNA was extracted using Trizol reagent, and RNA quality was checked on an Agilent 2100 Bioanalyzer. TCR beta CDR3 regions were amplified from RNA transcripts for repertoire sequencing. The first round of RT-PCR was done with HTBI primers and the Qiagen OneStep RT-PCR kit, and was followed by a second round of multiplex PCR, then size selection and purification. Libraries were sequenced paired-end with 100 bp reads on an Illumina HiSeq2000. In the paper's pipeline: SOAPnuke was used to process the reads, removing any read that contained adapters or uncalled bases, had a mean Phred below 15, or lacked an exact match to the constant primer or identifier. COPE v1.2.5 was used to merge high-quality paired reads. Each unique nucleotide sequence was defined as a clonotype, and clonotypes were aligned to IMGT TRB V, D and J references with MiTCR v1.1. The analysis was limited to V-J combinations with a frequency above 0.0001, which together covered 99.2% of repertoires. For each V-J combination, a TCR clonal expansion and chaos score was defined as the ratio of F50 clonal expansion to chaos observed in the TCRdist matrix. Welch's t-statistics and random forest were used to reduce the features to 10 to 15 V-J combinations, which were then used as input to a naive Bayes classifier. Thyroid-blood repertoire similarity was quantified with the Morisita-Horn index. The raw public data were reprocessed by TCRdb itself: fastp quality trimming at Q25, MiXCR clonotype calling, in-frame beta chains only. Rows are combined by CDR3 protein, so each entry shows the most common genes and DNA. TCRdb assigned the V and J calls; the authors' analysis was not used. A total of over 150,000 distinct CDR3 sequences appear in this sample, over 35% of them only once. The ten largest clones add up to about 6% of the sample.

The rearrangement combines TRBV28 with TRBJ1-1; the D gene lacks a confident call. The receptor comes from a woman aged 35 to 49 with Graves' ophthalmopathy. Donor details come from another sample of the same person, matched by shared clones. Sequencing was done on a sample of peripheral blood. The nucleotides read TGTGCCAGCAGACTTACCACATGGAACACTGAAGCTTTCTTT. It codes for CASRLTTWNTEAFF. With the rest looked up from the reference TRBV28 and TRBJ1-1 genes rather than sequenced, the full variable domain is DVKVTQSSRYLVKRTGEKVFLECVQDMDHENMFWYRQDPGLGLRLIYFSYDVKMKEKGDIPEGYSVSREKKERFSLILESASTNQTSMYLCASRLTTWNTEAFFGQGTRLTVV.